A selection of T cell receptor beta chains follows, all from one sample in a study of cytomegalovirus exposure and HLA in healthy donors. Produced via immunoSEQ multiplex PCR; TCRdb's table is partial and in-frame only. There are tens of thousands of clones in the sample; about 80% occur only once, and 10% lies in the top ten. Sample: PBMCs. The source is a human donor in good health. The CDR3 runs from the conserved cysteine through the conserved F or W. Expanded clones are given a class, and other clones once, few, many or no size at all.

>few|TRBV4-1
CASIPKILSGNTIYF
>.|TRBV29-1
CSGTGGETQYF
>.|TRBV6-6
CASLGQGGYGYTF
>.|TRBV7-6
CASTRGGERGYTF
>once|TRBV14
CASSQYRGSSGANVLTF
>.|TRBV5-1
CASSFRGSTYEQYF
>once|TRBV7-8
CASSLTGGGKETQYF
>.|TRBV9
CASSVDSGGANEQFF
>.|TRBV29-1
CSVESFGQGENYEQYF
>once|TRBV14
CASSQYRDGGYTF
>.|TRBV11-3
CASSSYNIIDRSLFHQPQHF
>.|TRBV6-5
CASSYWGQVNTGELFF
>once|TRBV6-5
CASSPGLAYNEQFF
>.|TRBV7-2
CASSSSLPTEKFF
>.|TRBV18
CASSPPAGEGTQYF
>.|TRBV6-5
CASSYKAGGRTDTQYF
>few|TRBV10-3
CATSSPDTQYF
>.|TRBV28
CASSLSGGNEKLFF
>once|TRBV12-5
CASGLVETEQYF
>.|TRBV27
CASSLAGANLHEQYF
>.|TRBV5-1
CASSLEGQGAYEQYF
>.|TRBV9
CASSVVAAPGLAFRSEQFF
>.|TRBV6-5
CASSYARTVNSPLHF
>.|TRBV4-2
CASSQEQLLSGNTIYF